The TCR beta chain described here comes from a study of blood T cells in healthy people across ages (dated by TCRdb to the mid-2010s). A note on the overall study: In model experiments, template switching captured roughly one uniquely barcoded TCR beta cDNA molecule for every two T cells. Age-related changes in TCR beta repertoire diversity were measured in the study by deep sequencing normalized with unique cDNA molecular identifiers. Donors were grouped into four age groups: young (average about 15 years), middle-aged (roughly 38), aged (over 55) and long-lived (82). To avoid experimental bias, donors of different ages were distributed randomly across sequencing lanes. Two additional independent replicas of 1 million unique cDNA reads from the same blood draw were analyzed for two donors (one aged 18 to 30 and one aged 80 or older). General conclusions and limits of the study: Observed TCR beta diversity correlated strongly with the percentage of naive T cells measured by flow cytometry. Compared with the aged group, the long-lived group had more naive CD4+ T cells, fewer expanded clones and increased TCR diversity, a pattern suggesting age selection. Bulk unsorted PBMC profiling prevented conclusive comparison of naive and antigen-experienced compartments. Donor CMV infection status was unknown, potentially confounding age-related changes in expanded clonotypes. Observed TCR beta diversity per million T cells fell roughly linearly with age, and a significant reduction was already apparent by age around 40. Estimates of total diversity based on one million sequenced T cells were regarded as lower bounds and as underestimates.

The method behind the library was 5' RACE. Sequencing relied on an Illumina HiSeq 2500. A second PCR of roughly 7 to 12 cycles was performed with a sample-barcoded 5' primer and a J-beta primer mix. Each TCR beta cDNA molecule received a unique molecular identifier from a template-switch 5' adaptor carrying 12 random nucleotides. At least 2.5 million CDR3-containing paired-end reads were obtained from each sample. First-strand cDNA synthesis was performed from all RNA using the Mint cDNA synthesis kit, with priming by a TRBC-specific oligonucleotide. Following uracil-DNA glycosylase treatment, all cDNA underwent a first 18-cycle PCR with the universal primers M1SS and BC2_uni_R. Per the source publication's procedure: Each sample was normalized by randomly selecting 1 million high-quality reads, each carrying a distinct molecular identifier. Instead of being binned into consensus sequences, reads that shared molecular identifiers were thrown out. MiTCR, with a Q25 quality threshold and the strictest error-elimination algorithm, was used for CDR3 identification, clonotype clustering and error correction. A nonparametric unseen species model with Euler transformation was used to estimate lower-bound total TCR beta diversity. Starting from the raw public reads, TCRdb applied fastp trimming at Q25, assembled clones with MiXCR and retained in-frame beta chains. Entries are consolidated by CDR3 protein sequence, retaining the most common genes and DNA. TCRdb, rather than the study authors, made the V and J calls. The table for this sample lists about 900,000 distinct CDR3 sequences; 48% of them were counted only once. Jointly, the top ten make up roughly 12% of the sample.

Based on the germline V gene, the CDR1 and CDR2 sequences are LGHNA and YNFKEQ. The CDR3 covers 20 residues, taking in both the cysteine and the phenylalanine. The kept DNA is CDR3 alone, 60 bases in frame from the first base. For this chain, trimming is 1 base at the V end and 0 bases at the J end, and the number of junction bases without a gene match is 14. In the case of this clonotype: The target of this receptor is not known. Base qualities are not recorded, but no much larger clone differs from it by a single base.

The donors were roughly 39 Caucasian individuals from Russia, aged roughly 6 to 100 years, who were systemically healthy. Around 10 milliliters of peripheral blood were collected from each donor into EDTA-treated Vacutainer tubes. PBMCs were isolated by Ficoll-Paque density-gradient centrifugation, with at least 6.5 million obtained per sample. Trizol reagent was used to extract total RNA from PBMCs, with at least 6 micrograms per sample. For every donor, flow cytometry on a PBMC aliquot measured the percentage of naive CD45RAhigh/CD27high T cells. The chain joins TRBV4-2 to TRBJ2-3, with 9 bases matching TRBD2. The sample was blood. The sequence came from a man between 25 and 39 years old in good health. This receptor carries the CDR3 CASSQGVAGDGSASTDTQYF. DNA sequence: TGTGCCAGCAGCCAAGGGGTAGCGGGGGATGGATCCGCTAGCACAGATACGCAGTATTTT.